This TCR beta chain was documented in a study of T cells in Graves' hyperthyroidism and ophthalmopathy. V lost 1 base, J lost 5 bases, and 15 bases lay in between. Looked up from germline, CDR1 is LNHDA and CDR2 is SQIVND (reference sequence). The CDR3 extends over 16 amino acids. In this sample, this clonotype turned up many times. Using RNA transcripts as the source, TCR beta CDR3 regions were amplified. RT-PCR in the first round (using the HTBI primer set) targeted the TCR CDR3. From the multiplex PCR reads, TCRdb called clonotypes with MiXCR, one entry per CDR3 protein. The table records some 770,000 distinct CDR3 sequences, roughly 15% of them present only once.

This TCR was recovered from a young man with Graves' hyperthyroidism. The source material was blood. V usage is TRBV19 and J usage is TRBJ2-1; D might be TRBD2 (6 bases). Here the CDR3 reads CASSIVGASAHNEQFF. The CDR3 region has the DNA TGTGCCAGTAGTATAGTAGGGGCTAGCGCCCACAATGAGCAGTTCTTC.